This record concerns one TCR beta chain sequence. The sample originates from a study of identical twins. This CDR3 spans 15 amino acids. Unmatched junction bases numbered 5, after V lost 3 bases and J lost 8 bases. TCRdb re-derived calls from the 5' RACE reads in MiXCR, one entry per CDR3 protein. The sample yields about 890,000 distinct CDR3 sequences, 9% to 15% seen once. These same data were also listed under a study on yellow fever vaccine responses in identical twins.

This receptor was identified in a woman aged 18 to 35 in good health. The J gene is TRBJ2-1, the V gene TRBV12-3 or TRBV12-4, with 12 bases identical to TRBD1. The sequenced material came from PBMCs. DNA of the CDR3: TGTGCCAGCAGTTTGGTTGGGACAGGGGGCTATGAGCAGTTCTTC. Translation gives CASSLVGTGGYEQFF.